These T cell receptor beta chains were read from a single sample in a study of long-term antiretroviral therapy in people with HIV. Generated by immunoSEQ multiplex PCR, the TCRdb table keeps only in-frame clones and is missing some. The repertoire holds some 14,000 clones, with 70% to 85% as singletons. Sequencing used unsorted PBMCs, obtained 1.3 years before starting antiretroviral therapy. These receptors all come from a man aged 40-50 years with HIV. Both conserved end residues are part of each CDR3. Each record gives: J gene, CDR3 length, D gene, V gene, clone size, CDR3 DNA, CDR3 protein. D genes are given only for firm matches. Not all rows give a size; the values are once, few, many and, for expanded clones, a class.

>TRBJ2-1|13|-|TRBV5-1|-
TGCGCCAGCAGCTTCGGACAGAACAATGAGCAGTTCTTC
CASSFGQNNEQFF
>TRBJ1-3|15|-|TRBV19|-
TGTGCCAGTACAATGACCGGGACGTCCGGAAACACCATATATTTT
CASTMTGTSGNTIYF
>TRBJ1-1|13|-|TRBV10-3|-
TGTGCCATCAGGGACACTTCTAACACTGAAGCTTTCTTT
CAIRDTSNTEAFF
>TRBJ2-3|15|TRBD1|TRBV7-9|-
TGTGCCAGCACGAAGGACAGGGTGGGGCGAGATACGCAGTATTTT
CASTKDRVGRDTQYF
>TRBJ2-6|16|-|TRBV10-3|-
TGTGCCATCAGTCGGGACATTACCTCTGGGGCCAACGTCCTGACTTTC
CAISRDITSGANVLTF
>TRBJ1-2|12|-|TRBV19|few
TGTGCCAGTAGTCTAGGGGACCGTGGCTACACCTTC
CASSLGDRGYTF
>TRBJ2-7|14|-|TRBV6-1|once
TGTGCCAGCACTTCATACCGGGAAGCGGACGAGCAGTACTTC
CASTSYREADEQYF
>TRBJ2-2|14|TRBD1|TRBV5-1|-
TGCGCCAGTGGGGGACAGGGGACCACCGGGGAGCTGTTTTTT
CASGGQGTTGELFF
>TRBJ2-7|14|-|TRBV6-5|once
TGTGCCAGCAGCCTCCGGGACGGCCTCTACGAGCAGTACTTC
CASSLRDGLYEQYF
>TRBJ1-2|14|TRBD1|TRBV5-1|-
TGCGCCAGCAGCCCTCGACAGGGAAACTATGGCTACACCTTC
CASSPRQGNYGYTF
>TRBJ2-7|15|TRBD2|TRBV10-3|-
TGTGCCATCAGTGAGTCGCAGCTAGCGGGGGGCGAGCAGTACTTC
CAISESQLAGGEQYF
>TRBJ1-4|15|-|TRBV25-1|-
TGTGCCAGCAGTGAATTGAGGCAGGGAGGAGAAAAACTGTTTTTT
CASSELRQGGEKLFF
>TRBJ1-2|13|-|TRBV10-3|-
TGTGCCATCAGTGAAACGGTCAACTATGGCTACACCTTC
CAISETVNYGYTF
>TRBJ1-1|15|-|TRBV5-5|-
TGTGCCAGCAGCACGACCGGGGGGGCGGACACTGAAGCTTTCTTT
CASSTTGGADTEAFF
>TRBJ2-7|15|-|TRBV9|few
TGTGCCAGCAGCGTAGATGGTAGCTCCGGCTACGAGCAGTACTTC
CASSVDGSSGYEQYF
>TRBJ1-6|14|-|TRBV6-5|-
TGTGCCAGCAGTTACGCGGACGGAAGTTCACCCCTCCACTTT
CASSYADGSSPLHF
>TRBJ1-2|18|-|TRBV4-1|-
TGCGCCAGCAGCCAAGGCCCGGCCAAGATGGCGCTCCCTAATGGCTACACCTTC
CASSQGPAKMALPNGYTF
>TRBJ1-2|13|TRBD1|TRBV6-5|once
TGTGCCAGCATGAGGGGACAGGGCTATGGCTACACCTTC
CASMRGQGYGYTF
>TRBJ2-2|13|-|TRBV5-4|-
TGTGCCAGCAGCTTGGGAGACACCGGGGAGCTGTTTTTT
CASSLGDTGELFF
>TRBJ1-1|15|-|TRBV5-1|-
TGCGCCAGCAGCTTGGCCGGGGTTGAGGGCACTGAAGCTTTCTTT
CASSLAGVEGTEAFF
>TRBJ2-1|17|TRBD1|TRBV11-1|-
TGTGCCAGCTCACCCCGACAGGGACAGGCGTTCTACAATGAGCAGTTCTTC
CASSPRQGQAFYNEQFF
>TRBJ2-2|15|TRBD2|TRBV4-1|-
TGCGCCAGCAGCCAACGGACTAGGGACACCGGGGAGCTGTTTTTT
CASSQRTRDTGELFF